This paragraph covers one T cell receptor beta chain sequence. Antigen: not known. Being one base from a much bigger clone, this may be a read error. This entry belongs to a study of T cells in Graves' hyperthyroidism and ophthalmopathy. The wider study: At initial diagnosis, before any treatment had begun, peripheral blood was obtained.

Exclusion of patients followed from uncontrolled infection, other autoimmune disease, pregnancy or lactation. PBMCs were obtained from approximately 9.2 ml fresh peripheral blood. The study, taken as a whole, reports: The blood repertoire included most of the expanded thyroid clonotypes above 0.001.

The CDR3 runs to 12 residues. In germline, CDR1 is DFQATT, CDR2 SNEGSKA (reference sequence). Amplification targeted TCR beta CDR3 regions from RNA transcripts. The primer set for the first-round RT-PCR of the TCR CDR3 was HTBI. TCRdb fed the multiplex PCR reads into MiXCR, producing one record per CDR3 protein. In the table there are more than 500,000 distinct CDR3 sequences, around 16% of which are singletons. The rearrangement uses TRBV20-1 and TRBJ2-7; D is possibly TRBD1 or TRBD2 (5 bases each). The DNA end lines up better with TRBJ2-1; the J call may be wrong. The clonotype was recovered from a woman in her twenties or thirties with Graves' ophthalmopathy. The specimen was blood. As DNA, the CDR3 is TGCAGTGCCAGAAAGGGGACCTACGAGCAGTTCTTC. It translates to CSARKGTYEQFF.